The 24 T cell receptor beta chains presented below share a single source sample, sequenced in a study of T cells in Graves' hyperthyroidism and ophthalmopathy. RNA transcripts were the template for amplifying TCR beta CDR3 regions. The HTBI primer set drove a first-round RT-PCR of the TCR CDR3. TCRdb re-derived calls from the multiplex PCR reads in MiXCR, one entry per CDR3 protein. The data contain about 620,000 distinct CDR3 sequences, around 16% of them singletons. Sequencing was performed on blood. These receptor sequences come from a woman aged 30 to 39 with Graves' hyperthyroidism.

The chain couples TRBV18 to TRBJ2-7; D is unresolved. Deletions cut 6 bases from V and 2 bases from J, with 8 bases between. This CDR3 has 12 amino acids. Germline CDR1 reads KGHSH; CDR2 reads LQKENI. The CDR3 here is CASSRRAYEQYF. CDR3 nucleotides: TGTGCCAGCTCCCGTCGGGCCTACGAGCAGTACTTC.

The chain combines TRBV7-9 with TRBJ2-1; 8 bases are a match to TRBD2. Per the germline V gene, CDR1 is SEHNR and CDR2 is FQNEAQ (reference sequence). CDR3 length equals 16 residues. V shed 5 bases and J 5 bases; nucleotides not matched to a gene: 11. Here the CDR3 reads CASSTPGTRGHNEQFF. The CDR3 region has the DNA TGTGCCAGCAGCACCCCCGGGACTAGAGGGCACAATGAGCAGTTCTTC.

This clonotype has just a few counts. This chain links TRBV9 with TRBJ2-3; 7 bases align to TRBD1. V gave up 3 bases and J gave up 2 bases; unmatched junction bases: 12. The CDR3 is made up of 17 amino acids. Germline CDR1 SGDLS, CDR2 YYNGEE. CDR3 residues: CASSDNTGTVSTDTQYF. Here the CDR3 DNA reads TGTGCCAGCAGCGATAATACCGGGACAGTTTCCACAGATACGCAGTATTTT. The full variable domain, its missing parts supplied by reference TRBV9 and TRBJ2-3, is DSGVTQTPKHLITATGQRVTLRCSPRSGDLSVYWYQQSLDQGLQFLIQYYNGEERAKGNILERFSAQQFPDLHSELNLSSLELGDSALYFCASSDNTGTVSTDTQYFGPGTRLTVL.

This clonotype has at least ten counts. CDR3 residues: CASRLQRESYEQYF. The DNA of the CDR3 is TGTGCCAGCAGACTCCAGCGGGAGTCCTACGAGCAGTACTTC. The chain recombines TRBV7-2 with TRBJ2-7; 8 positions match TRBD2. There are 14 residues in the CDR3. V dropped 6 bases and J dropped 1; count of bases not matched to a gene: 5. Germline loops: CDR1 SGHTA, CDR2 FQGNSA.

The chain is built from TRBV27 and TRBJ1-6, with D perhaps matching TRBD1 (5 bases). The V gene lost 4 bases and the J gene lost 8 bases, with 12 bases spanning the gap. Per germline, CDR1 MNHEY and CDR2 SMNVEV (reference sequence). CDR3 length: 14 amino acids. DNA of the CDR3: TGTGCCAGCAGTTGGGGCAGGGATTATTCACCCCTCCACTTT. Protein product: CASSWGRDYSPLHF.

In its sample, this clonotype was seen a few times. The chain links TRBV5-1 to TRBJ1-3; a possible D gene is TRBD1 (5 bases). The V gene's germline CDR1 is SGHRS and CDR2 YFSETQ. With 3 bases removed from V and 7 bases from J, the gap between germline ends came to 14 bases. The CDR3 sequence is 14 residues long. DNA of the CDR3: TGCGCCAGCAGCTCACCGGGGGAGGACAACACCATATATTTT. Translated, it gives CASSSPGEDNTIYF.

This clonotype was counted at least ten times. This chain joins TRBV24-1 and TRBJ1-5, with TRBD1 identical over 9 bases. CDR1 and CDR2 from the germline V gene are KGHDR and SFDVKD. V dropped 7 bases and J dropped 6; count of bases not matched to a gene: 6. This CDR3 region has 14 residues. CDR3: CATSLQGATQPQHF. The CDR3 bases are TGTGCCACCAGCCTACAGGGGGCTACTCAGCCCCAGCATTTT.

Notes on this clonotype: At one end the junction does not follow the germline gene, possibly because of a read error. The V call is TRBV28, the J call TRBJ1-4, with TRBD1 matching over 7 bases. CDR1 and CDR2 (germline): MDHEN, SYDVKM. The CDR3 is 16 amino acids. The CDR3 DNA sequence: TGTGCCAGCACTCCTCAGGGGGGATCCACTAGTGAAAAACTGTTTTTT. Protein product: CASTPQGGSTSEKLFF.

This clonotype occurred many times. This chain uses TRBV6-2 or TRBV6-3 with TRBJ2-3; TRBD1 or TRBD2 may be the D gene (5 bases each). Germline-derived CDR1 and CDR2 are MNHEY and SVGEGT. The V gene lost 2 bases and the J gene lost 1 base, with 16 bases spanning the gap. This CDR3 is 17 amino acids long. CDR3 residues: CASSYGISQGGTDTQYF. The DNA of the CDR3 is TGTGCCAGCAGTTACGGGATTTCGCAGGGAGGCACAGATACGCAGTATTTT.

V gene TRBV7-9 combines with J gene TRBJ2-1; D might be TRBD1 (6 bases). The length of the CDR3 is 16 residues. V was clipped by 5 bases and J by 6 bases, with 20 bases between them. The germline CDR1 and CDR2 sequences are SEHNR and FQNEAQ (reference sequence). The CDR3 DNA is TGTGCCAGCAGCGCTAGTCAGGGGAGTGGGTCCAATGAGCAGTTCTTC. Its translation: CASSASQGSGSNEQFF.

This clonotype was seen a few times. The J gene is TRBJ1-1, the V gene TRBV5-1; weak D call: TRBD1 (5 bases). The CDR3 contains 14 residues. Germline CDR1 reads SGHRS; CDR2 reads YFSETQ. V gave up 4 bases and J gave up 4 bases, with 14 bases separating them. CDR3 in DNA: TGCGCCAGCAGCGCCGGGACGGAGGTCACTGAAGCTTTCTTT. Translation: CASSAGTEVTEAFF.

The chain is built from TRBV5-4 and TRBJ1-1; D is unclear. V was clipped by 2 bases and J by 0 bases, with 8 bases between them. Germline loops: CDR1 SGHNT, CDR2 YYREEE (reference sequence). The CDR3 is made up of 14 amino acids. CDR3 region: CASSLAAMNTEAFF. CDR3 coding DNA: TGTGCCAGCAGCTTAGCGGCAATGAACACTGAAGCTTTCTTT.

In this sample, this clonotype turned up many times. V and J are TRBV29-1 and TRBJ1-2; TRBD1 matches at 8 bases. The CDR3 has 16 residues. Germline loops: CDR1 SQVTM, CDR2 ANQGSEA. The junction had 8 bases not matched to a gene; V was cut back by 1 base and J by 1 base. This CDR3 is CSVEGQGSYINYGYTF. CDR3 bases: TGCAGCGTTGAAGGACAGGGGAGTTATATTAACTATGGCTACACCTTC.

V usage is TRBV7-3 and J usage is TRBJ1-3, with 10 bases fitting TRBD1. The CDR3 has 14 amino acids. Germline values: CDR1 SGHTA, CDR2 FQGTGA. Trimming removed 5 bases from V and 7 bases from J; junction bases left unmatched: 5. The CDR3 spells CASSTTGGGNTIYF. As DNA, the CDR3 is TGTGCCAGCAGCACGACAGGGGGCGGGAACACCATATATTTT.

V gene TRBV19 combines with J gene TRBJ2-7; the D is unclear. With 5 bases removed from V and 7 bases from J, the gap between germline ends came to 27 bases. The CDR3 runs to 17 residues. Germline V lookup: CDR1 LNHDA, CDR2 SQIVND (reference sequence). The CDR3 DNA reads TGTGCCAGTAGTGCTGATGCTCTCGGCAAAACTTGGTGGGAGCAGTACTTC. Amino acids: CASSADALGKTWWEQYF.

The chain carries TRBV27 and TRBJ2-2; D not certain. CDR1 and CDR2 from the germline V gene are MNHEY and SMNVEV (reference sequence). Between the trimmed V and J ends, which lost 5 bases and 6 bases, there was a span of 13 bases. This CDR3 region has 14 residues. The CDR3 loop is CASSKLSGPGELFF. As DNA, the CDR3 is TGTGCCAGCAGTAAGCTCTCGGGCCCCGGGGAGCTGTTTTTT.

The chain couples TRBV28 to TRBJ2-7; perhaps TRBD1 as D (5 bases). Per germline, CDR1 MDHEN and CDR2 SYDVKM. The V gene lost 5 bases and the J gene lost 3 bases, with 17 bases spanning the gap. CDR3 size: 15 residues. CDR3 region: CASSTQASRFYEQYF. Here the CDR3 DNA reads TGTGCCAGCAGTACACAGGCGAGTCGATTCTACGAGCAGTACTTC.

This clonotype was counted only a few times. V usage is TRBV6-1 and J usage is TRBJ1-6, with a weak D call TRBD1 (5 bases). This CDR3 region has 19 residues. Between the trimmed V and J ends, which lost 7 bases and 1 base, there was a span of 23 bases. From germline, CDR1 is MNHNS and CDR2 SASEGT. CDR3 DNA sequence: TGTGCCAGCACGACCGGGGGATCCTTCTGGGCTTCCTATAATTCACCCCTCCACTTT. As protein: CASTTGGSFWASYNSPLHF.

This clonotype was seen repeatedly, ten times or more. The gene calls are TRBV28 and TRBJ2-4; D not resolved. Trimming removed 6 bases from V and 4 bases from J, with 10 bases in between. The CDR3 extends over 13 amino acids. Germline CDR1 reads MDHEN; CDR2 reads SYDVKM. CDR3 amino acids: CASSLTPKNIQYF. CDR3 coding DNA: TGTGCCAGCAGCCTGACACCGAAAAACATTCAGTACTTC.

This clonotype was picked up a small number of times. The chain has TRBV7-8 and TRBJ1-1; D is ambiguous. Germline assignment: CDR1 SGHVS and CDR2 FQNEAQ. The germline V and J ends were trimmed by 3 bases and 10 bases, with 21 bases remaining between them. The CDR3 has 15 residues. CDR3 loop: CASSFISVRMDGAFF. CDR3 DNA: TGTGCCAGCAGCTTCATAAGCGTCAGAATGGATGGAGCTTTCTTT.

The chain recombines TRBV7-2 with TRBJ2-4; D gene uncertain. Trimming removed 4 bases from V and 0 bases from J, with 4 bases in between. Per the germline V gene, CDR1 is SGHTA and CDR2 is FQGNSA. The CDR3 contains 13 residues. CDR3 region: CASSYIAKNIQYF. For the CDR3, the DNA is TGTGCCAGCAGCTATATAGCCAAAAACATTCAGTACTTC.

V gene TRBV20-1 combines with J gene TRBJ2-3; TRBD1 matches at 9 bases. CDR1 and CDR2 (germline): DFQATT, SNEGSKA (reference sequence). This CDR3 is built from 15 residues. V lost 3 bases, J lost 0 bases, and 4 bases stayed unmatched. The CDR3 DNA follows: TGCAGTGCTAGCCTAGACAGGGGGAGCACAGATACGCAGTATTTT. It codes for CSASLDRGSTDTQYF.

The chain links TRBV5-1 to TRBJ1-5; D gene ambiguous. V lost 0 bases, J lost 6 bases, and 10 bases lay in between. Germline CDR1 reads SGHRS; CDR2 reads YFSETQ. There are 14 residues in the CDR3. The CDR3 coding sequence is TGCGCCAGCAGCTTGGTTGGGGAAGGTCAGCCCCAGCATTTT. Translation: CASSLVGEGQPQHF. The full variable domain, rest sourced from reference TRBV5-1 and TRBJ1-5, is KAGVTQTPRYLIKTRGQQVTLSCSPISGHRSVSWYQQTPGQGLQFLFEYFSETQRNKGNFPGRFSGRQFSNSRSEMNVSTLELGDSALYLCASSLVGEGQPQHFGDGTRLSIL.

The chain joins TRBV28 to TRBJ1-6; D may be TRBD1 (5 bases). The CDR3 loop spans 14 amino acids. Looked up from germline, CDR1 is MDHEN and CDR2 is SYDVKM. Between the trimmed V and J ends, which lost 11 bases and 1 base, there was a span of 12 bases. CDR3 in DNA: TGTGCCGGACGACAGTTATCCTATAATTCACCCCTCCACTTT. It encodes CAGRQLSYNSPLHF.